A selection of T cell receptor beta chains follows, all from one sample in a study of blood T cell repertoires in COVID-19. Sequencing was performed with immunoSEQ multiplex PCR; in TCRdb, only in-frame clones are kept and a portion is missing. The sample lists about 76,000 clones, around nine tenths occurring once. The sample was peripheral blood. The receptors were gathered from a human donor in a cohort sampled during active COVID-19. The CDR3 runs from the conserved cysteine through the conserved F or W. Fields, in order: V gene, J gene, D gene, CDR3 length, clone size, CDR3 protein, CDR3 DNA. A D gene is named only where the DNA matches it firmly. Rows may omit the clone size; those that give it use once, few, many or a size class.

TRBV5-5	TRBJ2-4	TRBD2	15	NA	CASSLVGLAVNIQYF	TGTGCCAGCAGCTTGGTCGGGCTAGCGGTTAACATTCAGTACTTC
TRBV20-1	TRBJ2-7	NA	11	NA	CSAIPVREQYF	TGCAGTGCTATCCCCGTCCGCGAGCAGTACTTC
TRBV19	TRBJ2-6	NA	16	NA	CASSIYSTTGANVLTF	TGTGCCAGTAGTATCTACAGCACAACTGGGGCCAACGTCCTGACTTTC
TRBV12-3/TRBV12-4	TRBJ1-2	NA	12	once	CASTHPGDGYTF	TGTGCCAGCACCCATCCGGGTGATGGCTACACCTTC
TRBV29-1	TRBJ1-4	NA	14	NA	CSVGGRSGIEKLFF	TGCAGCGTTGGCGGACGGTCGGGGATTGAAAAACTGTTTTTT
TRBV7-3	TRBJ2-1	TRBD1	16	NA	CASSPQGPSSYNEQFF	TGTGCCAGCAGCCCACAGGGGCCGAGCTCCTACAATGAGCAGTTCTTC
TRBV7-2	TRBJ2-1	NA	16	once	CASSQGQTIIYNEQFF	TGTGCCAGCAGCCAGGGGCAGACCATAATCTACAATGAGCAGTTCTTC
TRBV7-2	TRBJ2-2	NA	13	few	CASRLRGTGELFF	TGTGCCAGCAGATTAAGAGGGACCGGGGAGCTGTTTTTT
TRBV29-1	TRBJ2-1	TRBD1	12	few	CSGTGGTKEQFF	TGCAGCGGAACAGGGGGTACGAAGGAGCAGTTCTTC
TRBV24-1	TRBJ2-2	NA	14	once	CATSDLIFAGELFF	TGTGCCACCAGTGATTTGATCTTCGCGGGGGAGCTGTTTTTT